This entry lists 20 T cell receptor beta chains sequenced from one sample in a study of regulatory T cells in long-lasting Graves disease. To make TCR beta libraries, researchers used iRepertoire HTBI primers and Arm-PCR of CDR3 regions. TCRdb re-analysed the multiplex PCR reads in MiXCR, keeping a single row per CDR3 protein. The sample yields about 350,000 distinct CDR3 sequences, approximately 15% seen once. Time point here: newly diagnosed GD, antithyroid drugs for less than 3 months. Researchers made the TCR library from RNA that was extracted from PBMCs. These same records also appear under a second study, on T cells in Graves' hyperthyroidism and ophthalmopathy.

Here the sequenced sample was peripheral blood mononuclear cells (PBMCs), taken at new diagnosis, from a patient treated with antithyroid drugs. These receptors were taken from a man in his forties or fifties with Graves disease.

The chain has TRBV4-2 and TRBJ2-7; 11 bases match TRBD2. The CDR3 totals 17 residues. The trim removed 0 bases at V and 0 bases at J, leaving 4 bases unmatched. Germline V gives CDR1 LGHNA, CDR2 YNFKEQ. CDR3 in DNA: TGTGCCAGCAGCCAAGATGAGGGGACTAGCGGCTCCTACGAGCAGTACTTC. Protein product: CASSQDEGTSGSYEQYF.

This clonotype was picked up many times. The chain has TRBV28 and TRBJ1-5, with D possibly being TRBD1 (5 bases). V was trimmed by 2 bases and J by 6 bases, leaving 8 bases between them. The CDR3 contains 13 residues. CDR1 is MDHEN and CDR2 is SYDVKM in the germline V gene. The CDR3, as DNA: TGTGCCAGCAGTTTAGAGACAGCTCAGCCCCAGCATTTT. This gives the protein CASSLETAQPQHF.

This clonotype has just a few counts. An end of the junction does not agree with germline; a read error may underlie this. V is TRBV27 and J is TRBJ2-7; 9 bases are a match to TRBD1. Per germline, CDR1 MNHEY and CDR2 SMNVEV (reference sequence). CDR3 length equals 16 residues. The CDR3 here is CASSLLPGTGSSEQYF. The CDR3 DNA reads TGTGCCAGCAGTTTACTTCCCGGGACAGGGTCCTCCGAGCAGTACTTC.

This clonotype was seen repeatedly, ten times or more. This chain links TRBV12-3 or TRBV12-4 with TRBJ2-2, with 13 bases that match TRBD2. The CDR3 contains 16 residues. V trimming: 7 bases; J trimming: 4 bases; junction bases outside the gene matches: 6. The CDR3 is CASTGTSGVPTGELFF. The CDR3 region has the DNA TGTGCCAGCACCGGGACTAGCGGGGTTCCCACCGGGGAGCTGTTTTTT.

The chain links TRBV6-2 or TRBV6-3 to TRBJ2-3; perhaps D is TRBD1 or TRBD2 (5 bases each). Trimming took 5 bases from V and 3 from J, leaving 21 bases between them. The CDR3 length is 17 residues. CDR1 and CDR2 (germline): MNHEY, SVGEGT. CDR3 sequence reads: CASSEHVAQEGTDTQYF. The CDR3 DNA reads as TGTGCCAGCAGTGAACATGTGGCCCAAGAGGGGACAGATACGCAGTATTTT.

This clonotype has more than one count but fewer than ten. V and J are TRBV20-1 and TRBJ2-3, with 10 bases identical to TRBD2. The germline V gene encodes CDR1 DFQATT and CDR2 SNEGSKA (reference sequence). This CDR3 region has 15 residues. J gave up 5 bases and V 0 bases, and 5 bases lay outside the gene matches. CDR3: CSARETSGFGDTQYF. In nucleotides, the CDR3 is TGCAGTGCTAGAGAGACTAGCGGGTTCGGAGATACGCAGTATTTT.

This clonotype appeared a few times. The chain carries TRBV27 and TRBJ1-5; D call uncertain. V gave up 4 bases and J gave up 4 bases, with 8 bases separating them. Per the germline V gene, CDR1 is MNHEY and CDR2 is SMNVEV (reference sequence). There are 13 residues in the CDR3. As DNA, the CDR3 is TGTGCCAGCAGTTCACAGTATAATCAGCCCCAGCATTTT. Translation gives CASSSQYNQPQHF.

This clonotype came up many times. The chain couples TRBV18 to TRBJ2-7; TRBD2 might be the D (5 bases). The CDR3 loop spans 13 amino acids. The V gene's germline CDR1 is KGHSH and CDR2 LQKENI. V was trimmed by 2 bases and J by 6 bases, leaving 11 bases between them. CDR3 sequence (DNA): TGTGCCAGCTCACCATCAGGAGGAGGCGAGCAGTACTTC. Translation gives CASSPSGGGEQYF.

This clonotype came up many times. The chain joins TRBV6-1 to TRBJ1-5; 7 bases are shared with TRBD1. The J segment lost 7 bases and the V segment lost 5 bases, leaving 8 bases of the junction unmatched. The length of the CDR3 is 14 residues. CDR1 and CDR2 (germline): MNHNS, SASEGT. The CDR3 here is CASSPRQGQQPQHF. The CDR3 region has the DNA TGTGCCAGCAGTCCGCGACAGGGCCAACAGCCCCAGCATTTT.

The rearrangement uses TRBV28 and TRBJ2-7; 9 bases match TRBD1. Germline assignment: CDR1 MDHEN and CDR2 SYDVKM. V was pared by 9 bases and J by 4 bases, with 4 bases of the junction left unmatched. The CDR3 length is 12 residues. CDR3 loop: CASETGGYEQYF. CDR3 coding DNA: TGTGCCAGTGAGACAGGGGGGTACGAGCAGTACTTC. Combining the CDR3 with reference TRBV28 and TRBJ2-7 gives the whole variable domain DVKVTQSSRYLVKRTGEKVFLECVQDMDHENMFWYRQDPGLGLRLIYFSYDVKMKEKGDIPEGYSVSREKKERFSLILESASTNQTSMYLCASETGGYEQYFGPGTRLTVT.

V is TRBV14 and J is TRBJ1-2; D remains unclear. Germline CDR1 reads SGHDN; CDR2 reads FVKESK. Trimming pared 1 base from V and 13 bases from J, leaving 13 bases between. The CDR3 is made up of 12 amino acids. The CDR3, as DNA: TGTGCCAGCAGCCAAGGCGGACCGCGACTCACCTTC. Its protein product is CASSQGGPRLTF. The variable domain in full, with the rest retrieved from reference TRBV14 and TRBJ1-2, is EAGVTQFPSHSVIEKGQTVTLRCDPISGHDNLYWYRRVMGKEIKFLLHFVKESKQDESGMPNNRFLAERTGGTYSTLKVQPAELEDSGVYFCASSQGGPRLTFGSGTRLTVV.

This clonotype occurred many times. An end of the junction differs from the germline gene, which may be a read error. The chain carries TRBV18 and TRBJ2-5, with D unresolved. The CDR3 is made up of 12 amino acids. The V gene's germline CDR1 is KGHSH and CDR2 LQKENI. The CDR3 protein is CAGSPNQETQYF. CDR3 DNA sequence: TGTGCCGGCTCGCCTAACCAAGAGACCCAGTACTTC. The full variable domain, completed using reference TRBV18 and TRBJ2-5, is NAGVMQNPRHLVRRRGQEARLRCSPMKGHSHVYWYRQLPEEGLKFMVYLQKENIIDESGMPKERFSAEFPKEGPSILRIQQVVRGDSAAYFCAGSPNQETQYFGPGTRLLVL.

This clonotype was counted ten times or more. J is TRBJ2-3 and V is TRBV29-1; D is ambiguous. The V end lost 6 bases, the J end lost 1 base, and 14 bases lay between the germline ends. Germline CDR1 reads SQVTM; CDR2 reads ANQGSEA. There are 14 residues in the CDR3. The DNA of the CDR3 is TGCAGCGTCCTTATAGGAAGGGGCACAGATACGCAGTATTTT. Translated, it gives CSVLIGRGTDTQYF.

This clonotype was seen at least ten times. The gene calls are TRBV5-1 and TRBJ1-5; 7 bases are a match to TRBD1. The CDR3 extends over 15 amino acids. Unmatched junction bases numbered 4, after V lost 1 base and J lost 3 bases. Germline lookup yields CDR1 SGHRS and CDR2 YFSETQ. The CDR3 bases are TGCGCCAGCAGCTTGAAGGACAGGACCAATCAGCCCCAGCATTTT. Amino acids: CASSLKDRTNQPQHF.

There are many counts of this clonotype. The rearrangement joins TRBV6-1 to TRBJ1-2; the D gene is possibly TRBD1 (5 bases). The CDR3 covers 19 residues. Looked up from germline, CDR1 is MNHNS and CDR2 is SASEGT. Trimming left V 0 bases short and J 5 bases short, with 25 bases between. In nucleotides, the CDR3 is TGTGCCAGCAGTGAAGCCGCATTTCAAGGGCGCGACAGCTATTATGGCTACACCTTC. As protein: CASSEAAFQGRDSYYGYTF.

As DNA, the CDR3 is TGTGCCAGCAGCCGATCCGGGACAGGGGGTGTGGAGCAGTTCTTC. Translation gives CASSRSGTGGVEQFF. The chain carries TRBV7-2 and TRBJ2-1; 11 bases align to TRBD1. CDR1 is SGHTA and CDR2 is FQGNSA in the germline V gene. The junction had 10 bases not matched to a gene; V was cut back by 5 bases and J by 10 bases. The CDR3 is 15 amino acids.

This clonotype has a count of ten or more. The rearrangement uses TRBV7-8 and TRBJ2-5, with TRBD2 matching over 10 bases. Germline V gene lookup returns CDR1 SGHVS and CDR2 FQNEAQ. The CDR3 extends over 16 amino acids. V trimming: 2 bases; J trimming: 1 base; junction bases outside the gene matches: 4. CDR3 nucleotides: TGTGCCAGCAGCTTACTCTCTAGCGGGGGCCAAGAGACCCAGTACTTC. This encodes CASSLLSSGGQETQYF. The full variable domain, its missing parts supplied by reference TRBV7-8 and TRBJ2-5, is GAGVSQSPRYKVAKRGQDVALRCDPISGHVSLFWYQQALGQGPEFLTYFQNEAQLDKSGLPSDRFFAERPEGSVSTLKIQRTQQEDSAVYLCASSLLSSGGQETQYFGPGTRLLVL.

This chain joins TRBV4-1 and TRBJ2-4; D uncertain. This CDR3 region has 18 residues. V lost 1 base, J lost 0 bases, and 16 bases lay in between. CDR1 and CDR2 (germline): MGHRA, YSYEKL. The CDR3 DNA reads TGCGCCAGCAGCCAAGGGTTCCCTTTTACACTAGCCAAAAACATTCAGTACTTC. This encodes CASSQGFPFTLAKNIQYF.

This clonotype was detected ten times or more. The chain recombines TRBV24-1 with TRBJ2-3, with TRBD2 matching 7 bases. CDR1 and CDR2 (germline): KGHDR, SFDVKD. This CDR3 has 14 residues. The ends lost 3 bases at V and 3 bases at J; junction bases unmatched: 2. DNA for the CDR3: TGTGCCACCAGTGATGTTAGCGGGACAGATACGCAGTATTTT. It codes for CATSDVSGTDTQYF.

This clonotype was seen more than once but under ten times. DNA of the CDR3: TGTGCCTGGAGTGTCGTGTCAGACTCCTACGAGCAGTACTTC. This translates into CAWSVVSDSYEQYF. The chain carries TRBV30 and TRBJ2-7; D is undetermined. Germline loops: CDR1 GTSNPN, CDR2 SVGIG (reference sequence). The CDR3 consists of 14 residues. The V and J ends lost 0 bases and 0 bases respectively, with 9 bases between them.